The T cell receptor (beta chain) described here comes from a study of CD8+CD57+ T cells in acquired aplastic anemia. Study information: The mean DNA yield obtained from sorted CD4+ and CD8+ cells came to about 3.2 ug.

Patients included in sequencing had previously demonstrated CD8+CD57+ cell expansion by flow cytometry. No therapy was given to patients before blood sampling. At least ten counts were recorded for this clonotype. Its cognate antigen is unknown. Investigators profiled TCR beta VDJ and CDR3 from genomic DNA template. TCRdb passed the reads through MiXCR, listing each CDR3 protein once. The repertoire includes just over 150,000 distinct CDR3 sequences, around 52% of them detected once, and 30% to 40% sits in the top ten. Study-wide results and caveats: Patients had twenty-nine CD8+ CDR3 sequences in common with controls (the shared set).

CDR3 size: 13 residues. V dropped 10 bases and J dropped 7; count of bases not matched to a gene: 7. Germline V gene sequence: CDR1 LNHDA, CDR2 SQIVND (reference sequence). The sample comprised sorted CD4+, CD8+, or CD8+CD57+ T cells (not recorded which) from PBMCs. The chain employs TRBV19 and TRBJ2-1; 10 nucleotides line up with TRBD1. The clonotype originates from a human donor with aplastic anemia. The CDR3 sequence: CATRQGATNEQFF. For the CDR3, the DNA is TGTGCCACCCGACAGGGGGCGACGAATGAGCAGTTCTTC.